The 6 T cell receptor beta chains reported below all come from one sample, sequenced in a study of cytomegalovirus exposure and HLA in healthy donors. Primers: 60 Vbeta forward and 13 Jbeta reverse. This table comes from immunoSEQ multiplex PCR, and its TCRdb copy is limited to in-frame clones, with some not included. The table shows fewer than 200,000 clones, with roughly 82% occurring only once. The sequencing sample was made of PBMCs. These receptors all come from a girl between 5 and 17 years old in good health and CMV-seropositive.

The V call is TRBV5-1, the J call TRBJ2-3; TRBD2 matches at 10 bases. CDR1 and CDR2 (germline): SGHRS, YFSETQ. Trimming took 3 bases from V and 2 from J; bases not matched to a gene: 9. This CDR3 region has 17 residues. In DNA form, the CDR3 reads TGCGCCAGCAGCTCTTGGACTAGCGGAGACCCCACAGATACGCAGTATTTT. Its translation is CASSSWTSGDPTDTQYF.

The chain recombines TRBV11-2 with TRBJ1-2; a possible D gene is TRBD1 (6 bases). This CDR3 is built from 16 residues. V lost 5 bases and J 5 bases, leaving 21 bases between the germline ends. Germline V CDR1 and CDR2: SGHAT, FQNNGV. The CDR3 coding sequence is TGTGCCAGCAGCATCCCCGATACACAGGGCCGGTATGGCTACACCTTC. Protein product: CASSIPDTQGRYGYTF. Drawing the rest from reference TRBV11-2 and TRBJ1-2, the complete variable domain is EAGVAQSPRYKIIEKRQSVAFWCNPISGHATLYWYQQILGQGPKLLIQFQNNGVVDDSQLPKDRFSAERLKGVDSTLKIQPAKLEDSAVYLCASSIPDTQGRYGYTFGSGTRLTVV.

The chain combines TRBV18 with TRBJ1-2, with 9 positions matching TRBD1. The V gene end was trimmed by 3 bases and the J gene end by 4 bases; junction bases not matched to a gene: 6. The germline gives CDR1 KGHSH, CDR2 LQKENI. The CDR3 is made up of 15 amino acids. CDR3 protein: CASSPGQGLVYGYTF. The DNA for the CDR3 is TGTGCCAGCTCACCGGGACAGGGACTGGTCTATGGCTACACCTTC.

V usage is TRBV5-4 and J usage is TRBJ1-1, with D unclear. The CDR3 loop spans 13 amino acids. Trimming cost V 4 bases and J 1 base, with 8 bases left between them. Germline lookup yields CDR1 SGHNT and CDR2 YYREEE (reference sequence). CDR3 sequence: CASSPSPNTEAFF. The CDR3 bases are TGTGCCAGCAGCCCTTCCCCGAACACTGAAGCTTTCTTT.

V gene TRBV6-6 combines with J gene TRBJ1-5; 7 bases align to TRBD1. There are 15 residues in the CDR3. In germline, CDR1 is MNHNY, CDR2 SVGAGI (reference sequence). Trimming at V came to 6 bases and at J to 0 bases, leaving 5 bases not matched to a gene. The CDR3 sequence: CASRPGQSSNQPQHF. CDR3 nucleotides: TGTGCCAGCAGACCGGGACAGTCTAGCAATCAGCCCCAGCATTTT.

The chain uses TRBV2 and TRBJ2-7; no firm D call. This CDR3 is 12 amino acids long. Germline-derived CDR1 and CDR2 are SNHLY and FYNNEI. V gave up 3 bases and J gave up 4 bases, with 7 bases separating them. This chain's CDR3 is CASSENRYEQYF. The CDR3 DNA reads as TGTGCCAGCAGTGAGAACAGATACGAGCAGTACTTC.